The entry that follows covers one T cell receptor (beta chain) sequence. Its antigen is not yet known. Per-nucleotide qualities are absent, and no much larger clonotype sits a single base away. The sample carries other DNA sequences with the same CDR3. This specimen belongs to a study of shared clonotypes between healthy human individuals (TCRdb year 2020). Some background on the complete study: A few men and a couple of women, aged 18 to 49 years, made up the cohort. Each donor's leukapheresis produced roughly between roughly 0.85 and 9.5 billion PBMCs. To estimate repertoire size and how much clonotype sharing occurs between individuals, the study deeply sequenced the blood TCR repertoires of 4 to 6 healthy adults. For each donor, CD4 naive and CD4 memory were each given three plates, CD8 naive was given two plates, and CD8 memory was given one plate. Libraries were prepared and TCR repertoires were sequenced by different laboratories using diverse techniques, in order to increase sequencing depth and limit assay-specific biases.

TCR CDR3 regions were amplified from genomic DNA by multiplex PCR using the deep immunoSEQ assay. Extracted genomic DNA from each cell subset was distributed evenly across all wells of several immunoSEQ 96-well plates, and each plate was treated as a replicate. For sorted subsets, 150 to 200 ng genomic DNA, equal to about 30,000 T cell genomes, was loaded into each replicate PCR. Purified libraries were measured with a Qubit 3.0 fluorometer, size-checked on a Bioanalyzer 2100, and measured again with the KAPA Library Quantification kit. Every immunoSEQ 96-well plate was sequenced on a separate single-read 150-cycle Illumina NextSeq 550 flow cell. For the original study's pipeline: Because only junctional sequences without quality scores were contained in the immunoSEQ output, filtering matching that applied to full-length reads could not be performed. Sequences were annotated with PyIR, a Python wrapper for IgBLAST v1.9, and V/J genes and CDR3 were assigned using IMGT germline references. Reads were filtered out if the reads had weak V/J assignments (E-value above 1e-6), no CDR3, stop codons, out-of-frame junctions, or ambiguous translated residues. V3J clonotypes were defined as sequences sharing an identical inferred V gene, J gene, and CDR3 amino acid sequence. The percentage overlap between two repertoires was calculated by dividing the number of shared unique clonotypes by the size of the smaller repertoire. Richness of each repertoire was evaluated using RTK rarefaction, the Chao1 estimator, and Recon v2.1 estimates of unobserved clonotypes. Generation probabilities for all TCRbeta clonotypes obtained by the gDNA method from a few donors were computed using OLGA. In TCRdb, the immuneACCESS table is reduced to in-frame sequences with V and J assigned. These tables do not hold every clone; where another copy was compared, an unresolved V gene accounts for under half, and the others remain unexplained. That table furnishes V, J and clone size, whereas the DNA furnished D and trimming. The sample profile shows roughly 2.6 million clones; 90% to 95% of them were found once. The ten largest clones take up over 0.12% of the sample.

Taken from cysteine to phenylalanine, the CDR3 has 11 residues. The kept DNA is CDR3 alone, 33 bases in frame from the first base. Cut back by 3 bases and 4 bases, the V and J ends lie 5 bases apart. For CDR1 and CDR2, the germline V gene (reference sequence) lists DFQATT and SNEGSKA. The donors were healthy, HIV-negative adults with no recently reported acute infections or vaccinations. All donors were Caucasian adults living in Nashville, Tennessee, USA. CD4+ T cells were enriched by magnetic negative selection; naive cells were then positively selected on CD45RA, and the negative fraction formed the memory subset. After blood collection by leukapheresis, PBMCs were isolated using Ficoll-Histopaque density gradient centrifugation and then cryopreserved in the vapor phase of liquid nitrogen. Analytical flow cytometry was used to check the purity and quantity of each magnetically sorted T cell population. Each sorted fraction had its genomic DNA isolated and then quantified by UV absorbance on a Nanodrop 2000c.

Points the paper makes about the study in general: Even with the large sequencing depth, rarefaction of the sorted-subset datasets indicated that sequencing was incomplete. Sampling was limited to blood, and TCR repertoires in tissue likely differ from TCR repertoires in blood. Pairwise subsampling indicated that sequencing depth was expected to affect the degree of clonotype sharing among donors. Compared with non-shared clonotypes, the clonotypes found in all four sorted-subset donors had higher generation probabilities. Because the study included a small number of donors, the genetic and exposure-history diversity represented was limited. Approximately 4.8% of naive CD4, 3.5% of naive CD8, 2.3% of memory CD4, and approximately 0.39% of memory CD8 clonotypes were shared across several donors. Estimated clonotype richness was generally larger for naive than for memory subsets.

The source material was naive CD4+ T cells sorted from blood. This sample's cell subset or site label indicates: CD45RA+ positively selected. This sequence uses TRBV20-1 and TRBJ2-3, with the D gene not confidently named. This clonotype was sampled from a man between 18 and 29 years old in good health. The CDR3 protein sequence reads: CSARWADTQYF. Read as DNA, the sequence is TGCAGTGCTAGGTGGGCAGATACGCAGTATTTT.